The entry that follows covers one T cell receptor (beta chain) sequence. Antigen unknown. TCRdb reprocessed the reads with MiXCR, giving one entry per CDR3 protein. The sample records about 890,000 distinct CDR3 sequences, roughly 30% being singletons. This specimen belongs to a study of T cell repertoires in cytomegalovirus infection. The wider study: CMV infection together with matching HLA type was indicated by public TCR beta signatures.

The CDR3 covers 14 residues. The germline gives CDR1 MNHEY, CDR2 SMNVEV (reference sequence). The V segment lost 5 bases and the J segment 12 bases; nucleotides outside the gene matches: 13. The study's findings and limits: HLA-C-restricted TCR beta clonotypes specific for CMV led the ex vivo response. People with CMV and the relevant HLA were identified by cumulative public TCR beta family frequency.

This receptor was taken from a human donor in good health (CMV status not recorded). Some clones in this sample may be carry-over from other donors' samples. The chain combines TRBV27 with TRBJ2-1, with 7 bases fitting TRBD1. The sample was cultured CD8+ T cells from PBMCs, taken from culture after CMV antigen stimulation. CDR3 loop: CASSPGQSLIGQFF. CDR3 bases: TGTGCCAGCAGTCCGGGACAGAGTCTTATAGGGCAGTTCTTC.